This T cell receptor (beta chain) was captured by sequencing in a study of blood T cell repertoires in COVID-19. Across the whole study: Acute and convalescent COVID-19 specimens originated in the United States, Italy and Spain. Sources were T cells, B-cell-depleted T cells, or PBMCs; the material itself was cDNA or gDNA.

The CDR3 runs 16 residues. CDR1 and CDR2 from the germline V gene are SEHNR and FQNEAQ (reference sequence). J lost 0 bases, V lost 4 bases, and 5 bases had no gene match. Methods used by the authors: How many nucleated cells were present was estimated from reference gene primer amplification. TCRdb's table, derived via immunoSEQ multiplex PCR, lists solely in-frame clones and lacks some. V and J calls and clone size are given by that table; D and trimming were obtained from the DNA. The sample contains some 160,000 clones, 78% of which appear only once. The chain uses TRBV7-9 and TRBJ1-4; TRBD1 matches at 7 bases. This TCR derives from an elderly woman with acute or convalescent COVID-19. Material for sequencing was peripheral blood. The CDR3 is CASSSQGTATNEKLFF. CDR3 coding DNA: TGTGCCAGCAGCTCCCAAGGGACAGCAACTAATGAAAAACTGTTTTTT.